This T cell receptor (beta chain) was sequenced during a study of Ad26.COV2.S vaccination and SARS-CoV-2 variants. Notes on the study in general: Those who received the vaccine showed greater spike-specific TCR breadth than those given placebo.

Germline V gene lookup returns CDR1 MNHEY and CDR2 SMNVEV (reference sequence). The CDR3 is made up of 15 amino acids. V lost 3 bases and J lost 2, with 12 bases in between. Regarding this clone: Its antigen remains unknown.

This sample's treatment: over 15 received Ad26.COV2.S at low or high dose, single or two shots; five or six received placebo; per-sample allocation not given. Repertoires come from day 63 after the first vaccine or placebo injection. An Ad26 vector expressing Wuhan-strain SARS-CoV-2 spike constituted the vaccine. Sequencing was performed with immunoSEQ multiplex PCR; in TCRdb, only in-frame clones are kept and a portion is missing. The sample comprises about 320,000 clones, about 82% of which are singletons, and around 2% rests with the top ten. The origin of this receptor is a person between 18 and 65 years old who received the Ad26.COV2.S COVID-19 vaccine or a placebo. This chain uses TRBV27 with TRBJ2-3; D might be TRBD1 or TRBD2, each matching 6 bases. The source was peripheral blood, collected in a trial of Ad26.COV2.S vaccine versus placebo. The chain's CDR3 is CASSFAGHPTDTQYF. The CDR3 DNA follows: TGTGCCAGCAGTTTTGCGGGACACCCCACAGATACGCAGTATTTT.